The entry that follows covers one T cell receptor (beta chain) sequence. The data were taken from a study of T cell changes during pregnancy in multiple sclerosis. Here immunoSEQ multiplex PCR was the method, and the copy in TCRdb shows in-frame clones only, minus some. Of 40,000 or so clones detected, around 92% appear once; the ten largest clones hold around an eighth. This CDR3 has 16 residues. The junction had 3 bases not matched to a gene; V was cut back by 0 bases and J by 1 base. In germline, CDR1 is SGDLS, CDR2 YYNGEE. The sequencing here drew on CD8+ T cells from peripheral blood mononuclear cells, taken after pregnancy. The TCR comes from a female donor with multiple sclerosis, enrolled in a pregnancy study. This chain connects TRBV9 to TRBJ2-2; 7 nucleotides match TRBD2. CDR3 in amino acids: CASSVVGGLNTGELFF. CDR3 sequence (DNA): TGTGCCAGCAGCGTAGTCGGGGGGTTGAACACCGGGGAGCTGTTTTTT.